This record covers a single T cell receptor beta chain. It lacks a known antigen. No base quality values were provided; no much bigger clone lies one nucleotide off. CDR1 LNHDA and CDR2 SQIVND are derived from the germline V gene (reference sequence). The CDR3 starts with the cysteine, ends with the phenylalanine, and has 17 residues. The entry retains the CDR3 DNA only, 51 bases that are in frame from base 1. Clipping removes 11 bases from V and 1 base from J, with 18 as the unmatched junction base count. This record comes from a study of blood T cell repertoires in COVID-19 (TCRdb year 2020). Regarding the research as a whole: Samples from collaborators originated in the United States, Italy and Spain and spanned both the acute and convalescent phases of COVID-19. The prospective study material was composed of cDNA or gDNA derived from T cells, B-cell-depleted T cells, or PBMCs. Deeply sampled blood TCRbeta repertoires from subjects exposed to, actively infected with, or recovered from COVID-19 were included in the dataset. The repertoires were released in a freely available public database intended as a resource for research on the immune response to SARS-CoV-2. Samples were obtained from the ongoing ImmuneRACE study (first 160 participants) and from about 1,300 subjects provided by 6 global collaborators. Nearly every sample came with metadata listing a de-identified subject ID, COVID-19 status, age in years and sex. HLA class I and class II types, where available, came from metadata supplied by the sample provider rather than from assay-based typing. What the research found in general, with its limitations: The quantity of clinical and demographic metadata differed by source and by participant and was supplied without curation.

The immunoSEQ Assay, a bias-controlled multiplex PCR, was used to amplify TCRbeta CDR3 regions from genomic DNA. In the paper's pipeline: The number of nucleated cells in each sample was estimated from the amplification of reference gene primers within the assay. To quantify the absolute abundance of each unique TCRbeta CDR3 rearrangement, sequence reads were collapsed and filtered. For each sample, productive Simpson clonality was calculated as the square root of Simpson's diversity index over productive rearrangements. TCRdb holds this immuneACCESS table with in-frame rearrangements only. Some clones are missing; in checked studies, unresolved V genes explain under half, and the rest has no known cause. That table supplies the V and J calls and clone size; D and trimming were determined from the DNA. The table for this sample lists 200,000 to 250,000 clones; about 85% of them were counted only once. The leading ten clones occupy over 2.5% of the sample.

A second Seattle source provided samples from volunteer blood donors who had recovered from COVID-19. Collaborating institutions collected whole blood in K2EDTA tubes following their own protocols. Collaborator samples were shipped for TCRbeta analysis as frozen whole blood, isolated PBMCs, or DNA extracted from either sample type. In this chain, TRBV19 is recombined with TRBJ1-1, with 8 central nucleotides matching TRBD1. The receptor was derived from a man between 45 and 60 years old who had recovered from COVID-19. The sequenced sample was peripheral blood. The CDR3 corresponds to CARFSRATGASNTEAFF. Here is the DNA: TGTGCCCGTTTCTCCCGGGCGACAGGGGCATCGAACACTGAAGCTTTCTTT.